This T cell receptor beta chain derives from a study of cytomegalovirus exposure and HLA in healthy donors. Whole-study findings and limits: The dataset shows that most TCR sequences were rare, while some public TCRs occurred in many donors.

Using immunoSEQ multiplex PCR, the repertoire was profiled, and TCRdb retains in-frame clones only, with some absent. The repertoire includes roughly 110,000 clones, approximately 90% of them detected once, and about 1.8% sits in the top ten. Separate from the approximately 670-subject first cohort was the roughly 130-subject validation cohort, to which the donors belonged. For this clone: What it binds is not known.

V was trimmed by 1 base and J by 2 bases, leaving 8 bases between them. The CDR3 contains 15 residues. Germline V gives CDR1 MGHRA, CDR2 YSYEKL. The chain links TRBV4-1 to TRBJ1-4; TRBD1 is a possible D gene (6 bases). The source is a woman aged 18-30 years in good health and CMV-seropositive. Sequencing used PBMCs. CDR3 bases: TGCGCCAGCAGCCAAGTGGGGGCCACTAATGAAAAACTGTTTTTT. As protein: CASSQVGATNEKLFF.